Below, 6 T cell receptor beta chains from the same sample are listed, as sequenced in a study of tumor and adjacent non-tumor tissue in lung cancer. This sample's RNA came from whole unsorted tissue. More than 3 cm separated this lung sample from the edge of the tumor. TCRbeta libraries were built with three rounds of nested PCR, modified from ARM-PCR. MiXCR was run by TCRdb on the multiplex PCR reads, yielding one entry per CDR3 protein. The data hold about 43,000 distinct CDR3 sequences, with over 55% observed a single time. The specimen sequenced was distant non-tumor lung tissue. The receptors stem from a man aged 45-65 years with non-small cell lung cancer.

This clonotype was recorded a few times. An end of the junction differs from the germline gene, which may be a read error. The chain links TRBV11-2 to TRBJ2-3, with TRBD2 matching 7 bases. Germline assignment: CDR1 SGHAT and CDR2 FQNNGV. The CDR3 covers 15 residues. CDR3 region: CDSSLVGGQADTQYF. The CDR3 bases are TGTGACAGCAGTTTAGTGGGAGGGCAGGCAGATACGCAGTATTTT. Based on the CDR3 plus reference TRBV11-2 and TRBJ2-3, the full variable domain is EAGVAQSPRYKIIEKRQSVAFWCNPISGHATLYWYQQILGQGPKLLIQFQNNGVVDDSQLPKDRFSAERLKGVDSTLKIQPAKLEDSAVYLCDSSLVGGQADTQYFGPGTRLTVL.

In regard to this clonotype: No conserved phenylalanine or tryptophan ends this CDR3, so it is likely a read error. This rearrangement joins TRBV6-1 to TRBJ1-2; D call uncertain. The CDR3 extends over 14 amino acids. The V end lost 5 bases, the J end lost 4 bases, and 14 bases lay between the germline ends. Germline assignment: CDR1 MNHNS and CDR2 SASEGT. CDR3 sequence: CASSLTVGGYGYTC. CDR3 DNA: TGTGCCAGCAGTCTTACAGTAGGAGGCTATGGCTACACCTGC.

On this clonotype: One junction end disagrees with the germline gene, perhaps due to a read error. The V gene is TRBV6-5, the J gene TRBJ2-1, with unresolved D. This CDR3 contains 15 residues. The germline gives CDR1 MNHEY, CDR2 SVGAGI. In DNA, the CDR3 is TGTGCCAGCAGTTACACGGTCACCTTCTACAGTGAGCAGTTCTTC. It translates to CASSYTVTFYSEQFF.

About this clonotype: One end of the junction fails to match germline, which may point to a read error. The chain uses TRBV28 and TRBJ2-2; D is perhaps TRBD1 (6 bases). The CDR3 loop spans 15 amino acids. CDR1 MDHEN and CDR2 SYDVKM come from the germline V gene. The CDR3 nucleotides read TGTACCAGCAGTTTATACAGGGTGAACACCGGGGAGCTGTTTTTT. It translates to CTSSLYRVNTGELFF.

Regarding this clonotype: A much larger clone lies a single base off, so this may be a read error. The DNA of the CDR3 is TGTGCCAGCAGCTGGATACCCTACGAGCAGTACTTC. Amino acid sequence: CASSWIPYEQYF. The chain is built from TRBV6-1 and TRBJ2-7; D is ambiguous. CDR3 length equals 12 residues. Trimming pared 6 bases from V and 2 bases from J, leaving 8 bases between. Germline CDR1 MNHNS, CDR2 SASEGT.

In its sample, this clonotype was seen a few times. V usage is TRBV20-1 and J usage is TRBJ2-7; D is undetermined. The germline V gene encodes CDR1 DFQATT and CDR2 SNEGSKA (reference sequence). The CDR3 is 15 amino acids. V was shortened by 2 bases and J by 2 bases, with 16 bases between the two germline ends. The CDR3 spells CSARTPAGLTYEQYF. CDR3 bases: TGCAGTGCTAGAACTCCAGCCGGGCTTACCTACGAGCAGTACTTC.